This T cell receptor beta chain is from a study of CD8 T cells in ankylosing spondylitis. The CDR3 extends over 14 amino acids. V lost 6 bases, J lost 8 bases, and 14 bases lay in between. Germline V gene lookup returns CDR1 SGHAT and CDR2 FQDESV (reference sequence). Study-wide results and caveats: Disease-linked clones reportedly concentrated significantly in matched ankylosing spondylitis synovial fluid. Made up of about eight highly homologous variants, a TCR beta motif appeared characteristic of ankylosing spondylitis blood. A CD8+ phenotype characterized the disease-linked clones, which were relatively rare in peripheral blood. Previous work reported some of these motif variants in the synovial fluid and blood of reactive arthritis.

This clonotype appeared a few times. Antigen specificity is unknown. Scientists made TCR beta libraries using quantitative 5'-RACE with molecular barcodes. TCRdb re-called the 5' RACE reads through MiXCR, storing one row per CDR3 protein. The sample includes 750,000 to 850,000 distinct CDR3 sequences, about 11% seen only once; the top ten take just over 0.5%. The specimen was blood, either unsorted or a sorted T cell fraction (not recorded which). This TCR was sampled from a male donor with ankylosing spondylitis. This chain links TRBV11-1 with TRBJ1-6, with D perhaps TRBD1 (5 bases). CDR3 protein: CASSIGTFDSPLHF. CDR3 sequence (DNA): TGTGCCAGCAGTATTGGGACTTTCGATTCACCCCTCCACTTT.